The 26 T cell receptor beta chains reported below all come from one sample, sequenced in a study of beta chain features in type 1 diabetes (dated by TCRdb to between 2018 and 2020). To prepare the library, the immunoSEQ multiplex PCR assay was applied. The entire isolated RNA was reverse transcribed using the High Capacity cDNA Reverse Transcription Kit, and thus expressed TCRB transcripts were sequenced. This is the immuneACCESS table as TCRdb keeps it, with only in-frame sequences that have V and J called. A part of the clones is gone; compared with another copy, unresolved V genes explain less than half, and the rest is unexplained. Here the sample has hundreds of thousands of clones; around 30% occur a single time. In total, the top ten clones hold almost 0.065% of the sample. The specimen was naive CD4+ T cells from blood. The sample's cell subset or site label, in plain terms: true naive CD4+ T cells. All receptors derive from a man in his late teens or twenties in good health.

The chain uses TRBV12-2 and TRBJ2-5; the DNA was not compared with TRBD2, the D call given in the table. TRBV12-2 is listed as a pseudogene. The CDR3 spans 16 residues. In nucleotides, the CDR3 is TGTGCAAGTCGCTGTCCGGGACTAGCGCGCCCAGAAACCCAGTACTTC. Its translation is CASRCPGLARPETQYF.

The chain combines TRBV28 with TRBJ2-7, with D tentatively TRBD2 (5 bases). The CDR3 runs 14 residues. CDR1 is MDHEN and CDR2 is SYDVKM in the germline V gene. V was clipped by 2 bases and J by 1 base, with 9 bases between them. The CDR3 sequence: CASSLRTPSYEQYF. The CDR3 nucleotides read TGTGCCAGCAGTTTAAGGACTCCTTCCTACGAGCAGTACTTC.

This clone was recorded only once. The chain recombines TRBV7-9 with TRBJ1-4; D possibly corresponds to TRBD1 (6 bases). The germline CDR1 and CDR2 sequences are SEHNR and FQNEAQ (reference sequence). The CDR3 contains 15 residues. Trimming took off 5 bases at V and 8 bases at J, with 18 bases between the two ends. The CDR3 bases are TGTGCCAGCAGCGACGCAGGACAGTTTAGGGAAAAACTGTTTTTT. Its protein product is CASSDAGQFREKLFF.

The CDR3 spells CAWSVHRGEQYF. CDR3 DNA: TGTGCCTGGAGTGTACATCGGGGCGAGCAGTACTTC. The chain carries TRBV30 and TRBJ2-7; perhaps TRBD2 as D (5 bases). Trimming removed 0 bases at V and 6 bases at J, with 9 bases between. Germline V CDR1 and CDR2: GTSNPN, SVGIG (reference sequence). The CDR3 is 12 amino acids.

The rearrangement links TRBV28 to TRBJ1-2; unclear D gene. V was clipped by 6 bases and J by 2 bases, with 10 bases between them. Germline V gene sequence: CDR1 MDHEN, CDR2 SYDVKM. The CDR3 has 13 amino acids. The CDR3 protein is CASRWRANYGYTF. Written as DNA, the CDR3 is TGTGCCAGCAGATGGAGGGCGAACTATGGCTACACCTTC.

This clone was seen a few times. The V gene is TRBV29-1, the J gene TRBJ2-3, with TRBD1 matching 8 bases. The CDR3 is 14 amino acids. The V gene's germline CDR1 is SQVTM and CDR2 ANQGSEA. V was clipped by 6 bases and J by 2 bases; unmatched bases: 7. The CDR3 is CSVRDRLYTDTQYF. CDR3 nucleotide sequence: TGCAGCGTGAGGGACAGGCTATACACAGATACGCAGTATTTT.

The chain uses TRBV2 and TRBJ2-3; D possibly corresponds to TRBD1 (6 bases). V was shortened by 2 bases and J by 3 bases, with 15 bases between the two germline ends. Germline CDR1 and CDR2: SNHLY and FYNNEI. The CDR3 contains 16 residues. CDR3 sequence: CASSEPGHYQTDTQYF. The CDR3, as DNA: TGTGCCAGCAGTGAACCGGGACACTATCAAACAGATACGCAGTATTTT.

The V and J genes are TRBV19 and TRBJ2-4, with 7 positions matching TRBD2. V shed 6 bases and J 6 bases; nucleotides not matched to a gene: 11. Germline CDR1 LNHDA, CDR2 SQIVND (reference sequence). The CDR3 runs to 15 residues. The CDR3 protein is CASSIGPGLTNIQYF. The DNA of the CDR3 is TGTGCCAGTAGCATCGGTCCGGGACTAACAAACATTCAGTACTTC.

This clone was counted a few times. The chain couples TRBV14 to TRBJ2-7; D might be TRBD2 (6 bases). CDR3 size: 15 residues. Germline CDR1 reads SGHDN; CDR2 reads FVKESK. V dropped 4 bases and J dropped 3 bases, with 16 bases sitting between them. The CDR3 protein is CASSPTGGNSYEQYF. CDR3 DNA sequence: TGTGCCAGCAGCCCCACAGGAGGGAACAGCTACGAGCAGTACTTC.

V and J are TRBV7-2 and TRBJ2-1; possibly TRBD2 for D (6 bases). The CDR3 sequence is 13 residues long. Looked up from germline, CDR1 is SGHTA and CDR2 is FQGNSA. V lost 3 bases and J lost 6, with 9 bases in between. CDR3 amino acids: CASSLDGGNEQFF. CDR3 coding DNA: TGTGCCAGCAGCTTGGACGGGGGCAATGAGCAGTTCTTC.

CDR3 residues: CSVETVTEAFF. CDR3 nucleotide sequence: TGCAGCGTCGAGACTGTCACTGAAGCTTTCTTT. This sequence joins TRBV29-1 and TRBJ1-1; D unresolved. This CDR3 spans 11 amino acids. Germline V gives CDR1 SQVTM, CDR2 ANQGSEA. The V end lost 6 bases, the J end lost 4 bases, and 9 bases lay between the germline ends.

V usage is TRBV10-3 and J usage is TRBJ2-7, with 7 positions matching TRBD1. This CDR3 comprises 15 residues. The germline V gene has CDR1 ENHRY and CDR2 SYGVKD. V shed 6 bases, J shed 2 bases, and the junction held 10 bases outside the gene matches. The CDR3 sequence is CAIRAMTGSTYEQYF. Written as DNA, the CDR3 is TGTGCCATCAGAGCCATGACAGGGAGCACCTACGAGCAGTACTTC.

The chain is built from TRBV2 and TRBJ2-2, with 7 bases identical to TRBD1. The germline V gene has CDR1 SNHLY and CDR2 FYNNEI. The CDR3 covers 15 residues. After removal of 7 bases from V and 3 bases from J, the junction contained 8 bases not matched to a gene. The CDR3 reads CASKNRDRYTGELFF. CDR3 nucleotides: TGTGCCAGCAAAAACCGGGACAGATACACCGGGGAGCTGTTTTTT.

This clone was detected only a few times. The V and J genes are TRBV7-9 and TRBJ2-7; 10 nucleotides agree with TRBD2. The J segment lost 2 bases and the V segment lost 8 bases, leaving 9 bases of the junction unmatched. Germline lookup yields CDR1 SEHNR and CDR2 FQNEAQ (reference sequence). CDR3 length: 15 residues. The CDR3 nucleotides are TGTGCCAGCCGCCTAGCGGGAGAAGGGACCTACGAGCAGTACTTC. Its protein is CASRLAGEGTYEQYF.

This chain connects TRBV18 to TRBJ2-3; weak D call: TRBD1 (5 bases). This CDR3 is built from 15 residues. V was pared by 8 bases and J by 0 bases, with 15 bases between. Germline CDR1 KGHSH, CDR2 LQKENI. DNA for the CDR3: TGTGCCAGCCCCCCCACAGGAGTGAGCACAGATACGCAGTATTTT. Protein product: CASPPTGVSTDTQYF.

V usage is TRBV30 and J usage is TRBJ2-7; 8 bases are a match to TRBD2. The CDR3 has 13 residues. J was trimmed by 1 base and V by 5 bases; bases with no gene match: 4. CDR1 GTSNPN and CDR2 SVGIG come from the germline V gene (reference sequence). The DNA for the CDR3 is TGTGCCTGGGCGCGGGAGGTATCCTACGAGCAGTACTTC. It specifies CAWAREVSYEQYF.

A word on this clone: The sample contains more than one DNA sequence encoding this CDR3. The chain carries TRBV20-1 and TRBJ2-7, with D hard to call. The V and J ends lost 2 bases and 1 base respectively, with 3 bases between them. This CDR3 has 11 amino acids. Per germline, CDR1 DFQATT and CDR2 SNEGSKA (reference sequence). CDR3 region: CSARHSYEQYF. The CDR3 DNA sequence: TGCAGTGCTAGACATTCCTACGAGCAGTACTTC.

The V call is TRBV9, the J call TRBJ2-7, with TRBD1 matching 7 bases. The CDR3 runs to 15 residues. Germline CDR1 SGDLS, CDR2 YYNGEE. With V trimmed by 4 bases and J by 2 bases, 9 bases remained unmatched. CDR3 nucleotides: TGTGCCAGCAGCCCTCTCTCCGGGACAGCCTACGAGCAGTACTTC. Translating it yields CASSPLSGTAYEQYF. Combining the CDR3 with reference TRBV9 and TRBJ2-7 gives the whole variable domain DSGVTQTPKHLITATGQRVTLRCSPRSGDLSVYWYQQSLDQGLQFLIQYYNGEERAKGNILERFSAQQFPDLHSELNLSSLELGDSALYFCASSPLSGTAYEQYFGPGTRLTVT.

This clone was picked up a small number of times. The rearrangement links TRBV2 to TRBJ2-6; 9 nucleotides match TRBD1. Losses at the gene ends were 6 bases for V and 2 bases for J; bases not matched to a gene: 5. This CDR3 contains 16 residues. In germline, CDR1 is SNHLY, CDR2 FYNNEI. CDR3 nucleotides: TGTGCCAGCAGGAGGGACAGGGCAGCTGGGGCCAACGTCCTGACTTTC. Translated: CASRRDRAAGANVLTF. The full variable domain, in which reference TRBV2 and TRBJ2-6 provide the parts outside the CDR3, is EPEVTQTPSHQVTQMGQEVILRCVPISNHLYFYWYRQILGQKVEFLVSFYNNEISEKSEIFDDQFSVERPDGSNFTLKIRSTKLEDSAMYFCASRRDRAAGANVLTFGAGSRLTVL.

This chain joins TRBV13 and TRBJ2-2; unclear D gene. The CDR3 runs 13 residues. V was shortened by 2 bases and J by 8 bases, with 9 bases between the two germline ends. Germline lookup yields CDR1 PRHDT and CDR2 FYEKMQ (reference sequence). The CDR3: CASSLLVLGELFF. In DNA form, the CDR3 reads TGTGCCAGCAGCTTATTGGTATTGGGGGAGCTGTTTTTT.

The J gene is TRBJ2-7, the V gene TRBV11-2; tentative D call: TRBD2 (6 bases). The CDR3 loop spans 14 amino acids. V lost 5 bases to trimming and J lost 3 bases, with 14 bases between them. Germline loops: CDR1 SGHAT, CDR2 FQNNGV. CDR3 nucleotide sequence: TGTGCCAGCAGCCGCTACGGGGGAATCTACGAGCAGTACTTC. Residues: CASSRYGGIYEQYF.

The CDR3 DNA sequence: TGTGCCAGCAGCGTTGGGCAGGCCCCCCGTACCACAGATACGCAGTATTTT. Translation: CASSVGQAPRTTDTQYF. The chain has TRBV9 and TRBJ2-3; no clear D gene. Between the trimmed V and J ends, which lost 2 bases and 2 bases, there was a span of 18 bases. Germline CDR1 reads SGDLS; CDR2 reads YYNGEE. The CDR3 contains 17 residues.

V gene TRBV9 combines with J gene TRBJ2-3; TRBD2 might be the D (6 bases). V was shortened by 1 base and J by 1 base, with 10 bases between the two germline ends. The CDR3 length is 15 residues. From germline, CDR1 is SGDLS and CDR2 YYNGEE. As DNA, the CDR3 is TGTGCCAGCAGCGTATGGGCTAGCGGCACAGATACGCAGTATTTT. Its protein product is CASSVWASGTDTQYF. The variable domain in full, with the rest retrieved from reference TRBV9 and TRBJ2-3, is DSGVTQTPKHLITATGQRVTLRCSPRSGDLSVYWYQQSLDQGLQFLIQYYNGEERAKGNILERFSAQQFPDLHSELNLSSLELGDSALYFCASSVWASGTDTQYFGPGTRLTVL.

This chain joins TRBV10-3 and TRBJ1-1; no definite D call. CDR1 and CDR2 (germline): ENHRY, SYGVKD. CDR3 length: 14 residues. The V gene lost 0 bases and the J gene lost 6 bases, with 11 bases spanning the gap. CDR3 bases: TGTGCCATCAGTGAGTCGGTTACAAAACCTGAAGCTTTCTTT. It yields the protein CAISESVTKPEAFF.

The chain employs TRBV29-1 and TRBJ1-1; no clear D. Trimming removed 6 bases at V and 2 bases at J, with 7 bases between. Germline V lookup: CDR1 SQVTM, CDR2 ANQGSEA. This CDR3 comprises 11 residues. CDR3 region: CSVNRNTEAFF. CDR3 in DNA: TGCAGCGTGAACAGAAACACTGAAGCTTTCTTT.

This chain uses TRBV5-4 with TRBJ2-1; D is undetermined. Germline CDR1 reads SGHNT; CDR2 reads YYREEE (reference sequence). V lost 4 bases and J lost 0, with 14 bases in between. The CDR3 totals 16 residues. In nucleotides, the CDR3 is TGTGCCAGCAGCCAGTCGACTGCGAGCTCCTACAATGAGCAGTTCTTC. Amino acid sequence: CASSQSTASSYNEQFF.